The 9 T cell receptor beta chains given below trace back to one sample, sequenced in a study of shared clonotypes between healthy human individuals. The data were produced by immunoSEQ multiplex PCR, yet TCRdb's version contains in-frame clones alone and is incomplete. The sample holds around 700,000 clones, about 74% seen once. The sequenced material came from memory CD4+ T cells sorted from blood. Subset specified: CD45RA-negative fraction. These receptors all stem from a woman aged 25 to 39 in good health.

This rearrangement joins TRBV30 to TRBJ2-2, with 14 bases lining up with TRBD2. V lost 8 bases to trimming and J lost 6 bases; unmatched junction nucleotides: 5. Germline lookup yields CDR1 GTSNPN and CDR2 SVGIG (reference sequence). The length of the CDR3 is 14 residues. The CDR3 nucleotides read TGTGCCGAAAGACTAGCGGGAGGGTCCGGGGAGCTGTTTTTT. This sequence encodes CAERLAGGSGELFF.

This chain links TRBV18 with TRBJ1-5; D unclear. Germline lookup yields CDR1 KGHSH and CDR2 LQKENI. Trimming removed 3 bases at V and 4 bases at J, with 7 bases between. This CDR3 has 13 amino acids. The CDR3 DNA reads as TGTGCCAGCTCACCGAACGAGAATCAGCCCCAGCATTTT. Its protein product is CASSPNENQPQHF. The whole variable domain, remainder taken from reference TRBV18 and TRBJ1-5, is NAGVMQNPRHLVRRRGQEARLRCSPMKGHSHVYWYRQLPEEGLKFMVYLQKENIIDESGMPKERFSAEFPKEGPSILRIQQVVRGDSAAYFCASSPNENQPQHFGDGTRLSIL.

The chain has TRBV28 and TRBJ2-2; possibly TRBD1 or TRBD2 for D (5 bases each). Trimming shortened V by 11 bases and J by 6 bases, and 13 bases separated the two germline ends. Germline values: CDR1 MDHEN, CDR2 SYDVKM. The CDR3 spans 12 residues. The CDR3 is CALRGRAGELFF. In nucleotides, the CDR3 is TGTGCCTTACGGGGCAGGGCCGGGGAGCTGTTTTTT.

A single count supports this clone. V gene TRBV18 combines with J gene TRBJ2-7, with D perhaps matching TRBD1 (5 bases). Germline CDR1 is KGHSH and CDR2 is LQKENI. The CDR3 extends over 15 amino acids. V gave up 3 bases and J gave up 2 bases, with 14 bases separating them. This chain's CDR3 is CASSPGATKAYEQYF. The CDR3 bases are TGTGCCAGCTCACCTGGGGCGACGAAAGCCTACGAGCAGTACTTC.

The CDR3 loop is CASSVVYSTDTQYF. For the CDR3, the DNA is TGCGCCAGCAGTGTGGTCTATAGCACAGATACGCAGTATTTT. The chain is built from TRBV10-2 and TRBJ2-3; D unresolved. The CDR3 runs to 14 residues. V lost 4 bases and J lost 0, with 8 bases in between. The germline V gene has CDR1 WSHSY and CDR2 SAAADI.

Comments on this clone: Distinct nucleotide sequences in the sample also encode this CDR3. The chain links TRBV14 to TRBJ2-7; 13 nucleotides align to TRBD2. The V gene's germline CDR1 is SGHDN and CDR2 FVKESK. V shed 4 bases, J shed 4 bases, and the junction held 4 bases outside the gene matches. This CDR3 has 15 residues. CDR3 sequence reads: CASSRGLAGAYEQYF. DNA of the CDR3: TGTGCCAGCAGCCGAGGACTAGCGGGAGCATACGAGCAGTACTTC.

The chain uses TRBV5-1 and TRBJ2-1, with TRBD1 identical over 8 bases. Germline CDR1 SGHRS, CDR2 YFSETQ. V was clipped by 4 bases and J by 5 bases; unmatched bases: 11. This CDR3 is 16 amino acids long. Here the CDR3 reads CASSLLSGTGNNEQFF. The CDR3 coding sequence is TGCGCCAGCAGCCTACTATCCGGGACAGGTAACAATGAGCAGTTCTTC.

The V gene is TRBV30, the J gene TRBJ2-1, with D hard to call. The CDR3 runs to 11 residues. Germline-derived CDR1 and CDR2 are GTSNPN and SVGIG (reference sequence). Trimming took off 0 bases at V and 8 bases at J, with 5 bases between the two ends. The CDR3 loop is CAWSVNHEQFF. CDR3 bases: TGTGCCTGGAGTGTAAACCATGAGCAGTTCTTC.

This chain links TRBV18 with TRBJ1-1; D remains unclear. Trimming cost V 5 bases and J 8 bases, with 12 bases left between them. From germline, CDR1 is KGHSH and CDR2 LQKENI. The CDR3 loop spans 12 amino acids. Here the CDR3 DNA reads TGTGCCAGCTCATCTACGGACCTAGAAGCTTTCTTT. Protein product: CASSSTDLEAFF.